This entry concerns a single T cell receptor (beta chain). Its antigen is as yet unknown. These data are taken from a study of cytomegalovirus exposure and HLA in healthy donors. Study-wide background: A prior study identified approximately 120 million unique TCR beta sequences from 150 million to 200 million T cells. Study-wide results and caveats: A few CMV-associated chains were confirmed in vitro to be specific for CMV antigens.

The study ran its PCR with 60 Vbeta and 13 Jbeta primers. Measured with immunoSEQ multiplex PCR; TCRdb has only the in-frame clones, and not every one. Of fewer than 200,000 clones in the sample, just under 80% were seen once. The donors, nominally healthy at sampling, likely had unrecorded immune exposures. Trimming shortened V by 7 bases and J by 4 bases, and 11 bases separated the two germline ends. The CDR3 runs 13 residues. CDR1 is SGHTA and CDR2 is FQGNSA in the germline V gene. This clonotype was obtained from a female donor in good health and CMV-seronegative. Sequenced input: PBMCs. The chain joins TRBV7-2 to TRBJ2-1; D is unresolved. The CDR3 region has the DNA TGTGCCAGCAACCTCCCGGAGTACAATGAGCAGTTCTTC. It encodes CASNLPEYNEQFF. Based on the CDR3 plus reference TRBV7-2 and TRBJ2-1, the full variable domain is GAGVSQSPSNKVTEKGKDVELRCDPISGHTALYWYRQSLGQGLEFLIYFQGNSAPDKSGLPSDRFSAERTGGSVSTLTIQRTQQEDSAVYLCASNLPEYNEQFFGPGTRLTVL.